The rows below give T cell receptor beta chains drawn from one sample of a study of T cell responses to AZD1222 COVID-19 vaccine. Assay: immunoSEQ multiplex PCR; the TCRdb copy retains only in-frame clones and omits some. Seen here are about 170,000 clones, approximately 90% observed once, and the top ten hold about 4.3%. The sequences come from peripheral blood, collected 28 days after the second dose of the MenACWY control vaccine. The origin of the receptors is an adult who received the MenACWY meningococcal vaccine as a control. Both conserved end residues are part of each CDR3. Fields, in order: J gene, D gene, clone size, V gene, CDR3 protein, CDR3 DNA. A D gene is named only where the DNA matches it firmly. Size values are once, few and many counts, or a class for expanded clones, and some rows have none.

j_gene: TRBJ2-1; d_gene: TRBD1; abundance: NA; v_gene: TRBV28; CDR3aa: CASSTRTGRTYNEQFF; CDR3nt: TGTGCCAGCAGTACCCGGACAGGGAGGACCTACAATGAGCAGTTCTTC
j_gene: TRBJ2-2; d_gene: NA; abundance: NA; v_gene: TRBV16; CDR3aa: CASSQFGPTGELFF; CDR3nt: TGTGCCAGCAGCCAATTCGGACCCACCGGGGAGCTGTTTTTT
j_gene: TRBJ2-1; d_gene: TRBD2; abundance: NA; v_gene: TRBV4-2; CDR3aa: CASSQGTRELNEQFF; CDR3nt: TGTGCCAGCAGCCAAGGGACTAGAGAACTCAATGAGCAGTTCTTC
j_gene: TRBJ2-7; d_gene: NA; abundance: NA; v_gene: TRBV11-2; CDR3aa: CASSPRSYEQYF; CDR3nt: TGTGCCAGCAGCCCCCGATCCTACGAGCAGTACTTC
j_gene: TRBJ2-1; d_gene: TRBD2; abundance: once; v_gene: TRBV14; CDR3aa: CASSLGTSGRNEQFF; CDR3nt: TGTGCCAGCAGCCTTGGGACTAGCGGGAGAAATGAGCAGTTCTTC
j_gene: TRBJ1-5; d_gene: NA; abundance: NA; v_gene: TRBV6-5; CDR3aa: CASGQPNQPQHF; CDR3nt: TGTGCCAGCGGACAACCCAATCAGCCCCAGCATTTT
j_gene: TRBJ1-1; d_gene: TRBD1; abundance: NA; v_gene: TRBV28; CDR3aa: CASSIQGTYTEAFF; CDR3nt: TGTGCCAGCAGTATACAGGGGACCTACACTGAAGCTTTCTTT
j_gene: TRBJ2-3; d_gene: TRBD2; abundance: NA; v_gene: TRBV25-1; CDR3aa: CASSVSGRGTDTQYF; CDR3nt: TGTGCCAGCAGTGTAAGCGGGAGGGGGACAGATACGCAGTATTTT
j_gene: TRBJ2-7; d_gene: TRBD2; abundance: NA; v_gene: TRBV9; CDR3aa: CASSVDTSGGYEQYF; CDR3nt: TGTGCCAGCAGCGTAGACACGTCGGGAGGCTACGAGCAGTACTTC
j_gene: TRBJ2-5; d_gene: NA; abundance: NA; v_gene: TRBV2; CDR3aa: CATVRRAQETQYF; CDR3nt: TGTGCCACAGTGAGGCGGGCTCAAGAGACCCAGTACTTC
j_gene: TRBJ2-2; d_gene: NA; abundance: NA; v_gene: TRBV4-3; CDR3aa: CASSQEGRIPGELFF; CDR3nt: TGCGCCAGCAGCCAAGAAGGTCGGATCCCCGGGGAGCTGTTTTTT
j_gene: TRBJ1-2; d_gene: NA; abundance: once; v_gene: TRBV15; CDR3aa: CATSRGHQLDYGYTF; CDR3nt: TGTGCCACCAGCAGAGGTCACCAGCTTGACTATGGCTACACCTTC
j_gene: TRBJ1-2; d_gene: NA; abundance: NA; v_gene: TRBV28; CDR3aa: CASSQTDRYYGYTF; CDR3nt: TGTGCCAGCAGTCAAACAGACAGATACTATGGCTACACCTTC
j_gene: TRBJ1-2; d_gene: TRBD1; abundance: NA; v_gene: TRBV6-6; CDR3aa: CASTGTAGGYTF; CDR3nt: TGTGCCAGCACCGGGACAGCGGGTGGCTACACCTTC
j_gene: TRBJ2-1; d_gene: NA; abundance: NA; v_gene: TRBV24-1; CDR3aa: CATSVGDLNYNEQFF; CDR3nt: TGTGCCACCAGTGTAGGGGATCTCAACTACAATGAGCAGTTCTTC
j_gene: TRBJ2-7; d_gene: NA; abundance: few; v_gene: TRBV7-2; CDR3aa: CASSLAARIPFEQYF; CDR3nt: TGTGCCAGCAGCTTAGCGGCTAGAATTCCTTTCGAGCAGTACTTC
j_gene: TRBJ1-1; d_gene: NA; abundance: NA; v_gene: TRBV10-1; CDR3aa: CASSDLDSEAFF; CDR3nt: TGCGCCAGCAGTGACCTCGACAGTGAAGCTTTCTTT
j_gene: TRBJ1-1; d_gene: NA; abundance: once; v_gene: TRBV5-1; CDR3aa: CASSGDMVGSTEAFF; CDR3nt: TGCGCCAGCAGCGGGGACATGGTAGGGAGCACTGAAGCTTTCTTT
j_gene: TRBJ2-1; d_gene: NA; abundance: NA; v_gene: TRBV7-9; CDR3aa: CAAPSGVLYNEQFF; CDR3nt: TGTGCCGCCCCGTCGGGTGTCTTATACAATGAGCAGTTCTTC
j_gene: TRBJ2-7; d_gene: NA; abundance: NA; v_gene: TRBV3-1/TRBV3-2; CDR3aa: CASSQDLSAGYEQYF; CDR3nt: TGTGCCAGCAGCCAAGATTTATCGGCAGGCTACGAGCAGTACTTC
j_gene: TRBJ2-5; d_gene: TRBD2; abundance: NA; v_gene: TRBV7-9; CDR3aa: CASSFGRGAGPGETQYF; CDR3nt: TGTGCCAGCAGCTTCGGGAGGGGCGCAGGCCCTGGGGAGACCCAGTACTTC
j_gene: TRBJ2-7; d_gene: TRBD1; abundance: NA; v_gene: TRBV6-2/TRBV6-3; CDR3aa: CASSLTGVSYEQYF; CDR3nt: TGTGCCAGCAGTTTGACAGGGGTCTCCTACGAGCAGTACTTC
j_gene: TRBJ2-7; d_gene: TRBD1; abundance: once; v_gene: TRBV11-2; CDR3aa: CASRGQGSYEQYF; CDR3nt: TGTGCCAGCAGGGGACAGGGCTCCTACGAGCAGTACTTC
j_gene: TRBJ2-7; d_gene: TRBD2; abundance: NA; v_gene: TRBV6-2/TRBV6-3; CDR3aa: CASSYERGYYEQYF; CDR3nt: TGTGCCAGCAGTTACGAGCGGGGGTACTACGAGCAGTACTTC
j_gene: TRBJ1-5; d_gene: NA; abundance: NA; v_gene: TRBV7-2; CDR3aa: CASSLSADQPQHF; CDR3nt: TGTGCCAGCAGCTTATCCGCGGATCAGCCCCAGCATTTT
j_gene: TRBJ2-7; d_gene: TRBD2; abundance: NA; v_gene: TRBV7-2; CDR3aa: CASSLRPAGGSYEQYF; CDR3nt: TGTGCCAGCAGCTTAAGGCCAGCGGGGGGCTCCTACGAGCAGTACTTC
j_gene: TRBJ2-7; d_gene: NA; abundance: NA; v_gene: TRBV27; CDR3aa: CASKNWGVGYEQYF; CDR3nt: TGTGCCAGCAAAAATTGGGGGGTGGGGTACGAGCAGTACTTC
j_gene: TRBJ1-5; d_gene: NA; abundance: NA; v_gene: TRBV7-2; CDR3aa: CASSYNRGNQPQHF; CDR3nt: TGTGCCAGCAGCTATAACAGGGGCAATCAGCCCCAGCATTTT
j_gene: TRBJ2-7; d_gene: NA; abundance: few; v_gene: TRBV7-8; CDR3aa: CASSPGAGEQYF; CDR3nt: TGTGCCAGCAGCCCCGGGGCCGGCGAGCAGTACTTC
j_gene: TRBJ2-3; d_gene: NA; abundance: NA; v_gene: TRBV12-3/TRBV12-4; CDR3aa: CASSFTRDTQYF; CDR3nt: TGTGCCAGCAGTTTTACACGGGATACGCAGTATTTT
j_gene: TRBJ1-2; d_gene: NA; abundance: NA; v_gene: TRBV28; CDR3aa: CASSNVPGPLDGYTF; CDR3nt: TGTGCCAGCAGTAATGTACCCGGACCCCTGGATGGCTACACCTTC
j_gene: TRBJ1-5; d_gene: NA; abundance: NA; v_gene: TRBV30; CDR3aa: CAWSVKGNQPQHF; CDR3nt: TGTGCCTGGAGTGTAAAGGGCAATCAGCCCCAGCATTTT
j_gene: TRBJ1-2; d_gene: NA; abundance: NA; v_gene: TRBV18; CDR3aa: CASSPMDPAGSEYGYTF; CDR3nt: TGTGCCAGCTCACCTATGGACCCCGCAGGGAGTGAGTATGGCTACACCTTC
j_gene: TRBJ1-6; d_gene: TRBD1; abundance: NA; v_gene: TRBV7-9; CDR3aa: CASSRPGTGDNSPLHF; CDR3nt: TGTGCCAGCAGCCGACCCGGGACAGGGGATAATTCACCCCTCCACTTT
j_gene: TRBJ2-5; d_gene: NA; abundance: NA; v_gene: TRBV30; CDR3aa: CAWSAGQGLETQYF; CDR3nt: TGTGCCTGGAGTGCGGGGCAGGGTTTGGAGACCCAGTACTTC
j_gene: TRBJ2-5; d_gene: NA; abundance: NA; v_gene: TRBV7-2; CDR3aa: CASSSGMRETQYF; CDR3nt: TGTGCCAGCAGCTCAGGGATGCGAGAGACCCAGTACTTC
j_gene: TRBJ2-2; d_gene: TRBD2; abundance: NA; v_gene: TRBV6-4; CDR3aa: CASSDSSGSTGELFF; CDR3nt: TGTGCCAGCAGTGACTCTAGCGGGAGCACCGGGGAGCTGTTTTTT
j_gene: TRBJ2-7; d_gene: NA; abundance: NA; v_gene: TRBV21-1; CDR3aa: CASSRPSPTGTTHEQYF; CDR3nt: TGTGCCAGCAGCAGGCCCTCACCAACCGGGACTACCCACGAGCAGTACTTC
j_gene: TRBJ2-7; d_gene: NA; abundance: NA; v_gene: TRBV4-3; CDR3aa: CASSQDLGEQYF; CDR3nt: TGCGCCAGCAGCCAAGATCTGGGCGAGCAGTACTTC
j_gene: TRBJ2-7; d_gene: NA; abundance: NA; v_gene: TRBV19; CDR3aa: CASSRDTSYEQYF; CDR3nt: TGTGCCAGTAGCCGGGACACATCCTACGAGCAGTACTTC
j_gene: TRBJ2-1; d_gene: TRBD2; abundance: NA; v_gene: TRBV9; CDR3aa: CASSEAGTSGRAKFF; CDR3nt: TGTGCCAGCAGCGAGGCCGGGACTAGCGGGAGGGCCAAGTTCTTC
j_gene: TRBJ2-7; d_gene: TRBD2; abundance: NA; v_gene: TRBV5-1; CDR3aa: CASSLVSSGDYEQYF; CDR3nt: TGCGCCAGCAGCTTGGTCTCTAGCGGGGATTACGAGCAGTACTTC
j_gene: TRBJ1-2; d_gene: NA; abundance: NA; v_gene: TRBV10-3; CDR3aa: CATGQDATGWYGYTF; CDR3nt: TGTGCCACCGGACAAGACGCTACAGGATGGTATGGCTACACCTTC
j_gene: TRBJ1-2; d_gene: NA; abundance: NA; v_gene: TRBV11-2; CDR3aa: CASSFRDYGYTF; CDR3nt: TGTGCCAGCAGCTTCCGGGACTATGGCTACACCTTC
j_gene: TRBJ2-1; d_gene: NA; abundance: NA; v_gene: TRBV5-1; CDR3aa: CASSLYSGFYNEQFF; CDR3nt: TGCGCCAGCAGCTTATATTCCGGGTTCTACAATGAGCAGTTCTTC
j_gene: TRBJ2-7; d_gene: TRBD1; abundance: NA; v_gene: TRBV6-2/TRBV6-3; CDR3aa: CASSYSRQGEDEQYF; CDR3nt: TGTGCCAGCAGTTACTCGCGGCAGGGGGAAGACGAGCAGTACTTC
j_gene: TRBJ2-7; d_gene: NA; abundance: NA; v_gene: TRBV6-1; CDR3aa: CASSALQGGLHFRQYF; CDR3nt: TGTGCCAGCAGTGCTTTACAAGGTGGGCTCCACTTTCGGCAGTACTTC
j_gene: TRBJ1-2; d_gene: TRBD1; abundance: NA; v_gene: TRBV28; CDR3aa: CASSFIGFSQGALNYGYTF; CDR3nt: TGTGCCAGCAGTTTTATTGGCTTCTCACAGGGGGCTTTAAACTATGGCTACACCTTC
j_gene: TRBJ2-3; d_gene: NA; abundance: NA; v_gene: TRBV28; CDR3aa: CASRLTDTQYF; CDR3nt: TGTGCCAGCAGGCTCACAGATACGCAGTATTTT
j_gene: TRBJ1-6; d_gene: NA; abundance: NA; v_gene: TRBV30; CDR3aa: CAWSLGRLSAYNSPLHF; CDR3nt: TGTGCCTGGAGTCTTGGACGGCTTTCGGCCTATAATTCACCCCTCCACTTT
j_gene: TRBJ1-3; d_gene: NA; abundance: NA; v_gene: TRBV4-3; CDR3aa: CASSQQTGAGNTIYF; CDR3nt: TGCGCCAGCAGCCAACAGACAGGAGCAGGAAACACCATATATTTT
j_gene: TRBJ2-2; d_gene: NA; abundance: NA; v_gene: TRBV29-1; CDR3aa: CSVRFNGELFF; CDR3nt: TGCAGCGTTCGATTCAACGGGGAGCTGTTTTTT
j_gene: TRBJ1-1; d_gene: TRBD1; abundance: NA; v_gene: TRBV19; CDR3aa: CASRFDYRGPGTEAFF; CDR3nt: TGTGCCAGTAGGTTTGATTACAGGGGCCCAGGGACTGAAGCTTTCTTT
j_gene: TRBJ2-4; d_gene: TRBD2; abundance: NA; v_gene: TRBV18; CDR3aa: CASTNGGSGSGKNIQYF; CDR3nt: TGTGCCAGCACAAACGGGGGTAGCGGGAGTGGCAAAAACATTCAGTACTTC
j_gene: TRBJ1-2; d_gene: TRBD1; abundance: NA; v_gene: TRBV2; CDR3aa: CASSGQGDALTGYTF; CDR3nt: TGTGCCAGCAGTGGACAGGGAGATGCCCTCACCGGCTACACCTTC
j_gene: TRBJ1-2; d_gene: NA; abundance: NA; v_gene: TRBV25-1; CDR3aa: CASTKSGNYGYTF; CDR3nt: TGTGCCAGCACCAAGTCGGGGAACTATGGCTACACCTTC
j_gene: TRBJ2-7; d_gene: TRBD1; abundance: NA; v_gene: TRBV13; CDR3aa: CASSSSGQGLFRSYEQYF; CDR3nt: TGTGCCAGCAGCTCCTCGGGACAGGGTTTATTCCGCTCCTACGAGCAGTACTTC